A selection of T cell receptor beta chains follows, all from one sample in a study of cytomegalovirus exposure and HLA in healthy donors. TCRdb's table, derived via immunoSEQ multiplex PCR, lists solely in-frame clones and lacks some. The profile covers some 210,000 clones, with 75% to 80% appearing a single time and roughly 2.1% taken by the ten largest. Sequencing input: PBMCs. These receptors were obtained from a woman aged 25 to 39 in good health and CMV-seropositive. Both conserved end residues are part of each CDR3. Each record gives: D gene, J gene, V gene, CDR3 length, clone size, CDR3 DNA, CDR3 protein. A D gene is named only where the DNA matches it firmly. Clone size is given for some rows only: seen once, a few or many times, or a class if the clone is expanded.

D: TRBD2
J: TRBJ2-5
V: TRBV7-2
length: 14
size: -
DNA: TGTGCCAGCAGCTTCGCTAGCGGGGGGGAGACCCAGTACTTC
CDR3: CASSFASGGETQYF

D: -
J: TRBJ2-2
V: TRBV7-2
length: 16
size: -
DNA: TGTGCCAGCAGCTTAGCAGCGGTCCGCGGCACCGGGGAGCTGTTTTTT
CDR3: CASSLAAVRGTGELFF

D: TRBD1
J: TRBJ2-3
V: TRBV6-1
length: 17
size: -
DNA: TGTGCCAGCAGTGAAAAGAACAGGGGCCACGGGACAGATACGCAGTATTTT
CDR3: CASSEKNRGHGTDTQYF

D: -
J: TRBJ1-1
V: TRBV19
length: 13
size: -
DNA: TGTGCCAGTAGTGATACAGGCAACACTGAAGCTTTCTTT
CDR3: CASSDTGNTEAFF

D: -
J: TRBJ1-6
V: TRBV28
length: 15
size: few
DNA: TGTGCCAGCAGGACACCGACAGGTTTGATCACCCCCCTCCACTTT
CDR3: CASRTPTGLITPLHF

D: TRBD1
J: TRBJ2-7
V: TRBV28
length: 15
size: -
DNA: TGTGCCAGCAGTTTATGGGGACAGGGGCTGGGGGAGCAGTACTTC
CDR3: CASSLWGQGLGEQYF

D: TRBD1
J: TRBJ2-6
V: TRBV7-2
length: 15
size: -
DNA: TGTGCCAGCAGCTCTACAGGGGTTGGGGCCAACGTCCTGACTTTC
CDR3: CASSSTGVGANVLTF

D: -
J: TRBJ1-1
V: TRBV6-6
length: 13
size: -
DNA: TGTGCCAGCAGTTACGGGGGGGATACTGAAGCTTTCTTT
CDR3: CASSYGGDTEAFF

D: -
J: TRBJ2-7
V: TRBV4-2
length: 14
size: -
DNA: TGTGCCAGCAGCCAAGGAGAGCTTTTCTACGAGCAGTACTTC
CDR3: CASSQGELFYEQYF

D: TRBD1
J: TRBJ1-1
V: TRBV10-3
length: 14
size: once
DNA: TGTGCCATCAGTGGGGCAGGGGGGAACACTGAAGCTTTCTTT
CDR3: CAISGAGGNTEAFF

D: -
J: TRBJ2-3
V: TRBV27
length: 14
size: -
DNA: TGTGCCAGCAGTTGGTCCCTAAGCACAGATACGCAGTATTTT
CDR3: CASSWSLSTDTQYF

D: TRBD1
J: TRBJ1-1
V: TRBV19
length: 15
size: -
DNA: TGTGCCAGTAGTAAACAGGGGGCCGGGAACACTGAAGCTTTCTTT
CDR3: CASSKQGAGNTEAFF

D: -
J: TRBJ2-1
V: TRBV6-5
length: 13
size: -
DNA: TGTGCCAGCAGATCGGACAGCTACAATGAGCAGTTCTTC
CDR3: CASRSDSYNEQFF

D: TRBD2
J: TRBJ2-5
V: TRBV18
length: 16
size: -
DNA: TGTGCCAGCTCAAAAGAAACTAGCGGGAGAGGAGAGACCCAGTACTTC
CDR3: CASSKETSGRGETQYF

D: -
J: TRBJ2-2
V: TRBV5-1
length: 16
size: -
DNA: TGCGCCAGCAGCTTGGTAGGCAGGGGAAGCACCGGGGAGCTGTTTTTT
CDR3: CASSLVGRGSTGELFF

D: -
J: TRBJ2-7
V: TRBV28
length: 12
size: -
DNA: TGTGCCAGCAGTTTTGGCGTAGAGGGGCAGTACTTC
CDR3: CASSFGVEGQYF

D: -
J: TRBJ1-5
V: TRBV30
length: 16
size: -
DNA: TGTGCCTGGAGTGTACCTAGCGGTTATAGCAATCAGCCCCAGCATTTT
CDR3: CAWSVPSGYSNQPQHF

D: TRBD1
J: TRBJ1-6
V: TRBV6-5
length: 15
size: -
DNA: TGTGCCAGCAGTCCCCGGGACAGGGTGAATTCACCCCTCCACTTT
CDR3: CASSPRDRVNSPLHF

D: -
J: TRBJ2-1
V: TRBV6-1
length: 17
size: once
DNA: TGTGCCAGCAGTGAACGGGGACTCCACAGCTCCTACAATGAGCAGTTCTTC
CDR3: CASSERGLHSSYNEQFF

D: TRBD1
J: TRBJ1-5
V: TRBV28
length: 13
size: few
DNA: TGTGCCAGCAGGGGGGACAGTTATCAGCCCCAGCATTTT
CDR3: CASRGDSYQPQHF

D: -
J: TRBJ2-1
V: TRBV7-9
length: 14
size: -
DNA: TGTGCCAGCAGCTTACTGGGGTCGGGAAATGAGCAGTTCTTC
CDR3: CASSLLGSGNEQFF

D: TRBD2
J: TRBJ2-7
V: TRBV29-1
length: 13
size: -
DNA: TGCAGCGTGGGAGGGTGGACGACTAACGAGCAGTACTTC
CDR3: CSVGGWTTNEQYF

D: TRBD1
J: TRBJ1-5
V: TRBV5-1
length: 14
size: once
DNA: TGCGCCAGCAGCTCCGGGACAGGGAATCAGCCCCAGCATTTT
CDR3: CASSSGTGNQPQHF

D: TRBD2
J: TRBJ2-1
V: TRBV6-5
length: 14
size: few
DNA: TGTGCCAGCAGCCGGGACTACCTCGGAAATGAGCAGTTCTTC
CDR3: CASSRDYLGNEQFF

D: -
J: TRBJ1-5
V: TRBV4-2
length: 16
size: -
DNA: TGTGCCAGCAGCCAAGTAACGGGTCAGAACAATCAGCCCCAGCATTTT
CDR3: CASSQVTGQNNQPQHF

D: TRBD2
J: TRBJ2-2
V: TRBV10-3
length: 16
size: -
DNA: TGTGCCATCTCGGGACTAGCGGGACCCAACACCGGGGAGCTGTTTTTT
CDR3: CAISGLAGPNTGELFF

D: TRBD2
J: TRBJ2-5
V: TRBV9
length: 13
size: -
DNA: TGTGCCAGCAGCGTAGGCCCGGGGGGGACCCAGTACTTC
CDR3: CASSVGPGGTQYF

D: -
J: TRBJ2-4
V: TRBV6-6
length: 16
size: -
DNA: TGTGCCAGCAGTTACGTGGTAGCTGCGGCCAAAAACATTCAGTACTTC
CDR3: CASSYVVAAAKNIQYF

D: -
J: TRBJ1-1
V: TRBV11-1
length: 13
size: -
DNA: TGTGCCAGCAGCTTAGCTAGGGGCACTGAAGCTTTCTTT
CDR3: CASSLARGTEAFF

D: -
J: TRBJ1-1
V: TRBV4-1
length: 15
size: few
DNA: TGCGCCAGCAGCCCTTCGGGAGGCGGAGTCACTGAAGCTTTCTTT
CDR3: CASSPSGGGVTEAFF

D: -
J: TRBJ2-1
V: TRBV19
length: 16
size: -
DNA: TGTGCCAGTAGTATATATCGACAGGCTATGGGGAATGAGCAGTTCTTC
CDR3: CASSIYRQAMGNEQFF

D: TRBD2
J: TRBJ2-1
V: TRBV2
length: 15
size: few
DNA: TGTGCCAGCAACCCTAGCGGGGGGTCCTACAATGAGCAGTTCTTC
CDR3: CASNPSGGSYNEQFF

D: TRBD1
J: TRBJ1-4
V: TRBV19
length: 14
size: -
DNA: TGTGCCAGTAGTATACGACAGGGGGATGAAAAACTGTTTTTT
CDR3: CASSIRQGDEKLFF

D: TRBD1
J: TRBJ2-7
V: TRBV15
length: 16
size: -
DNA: TGTGCCACCAGCAGGGCAAGGCGACAGGGAAGCTACGAGCAGTACTTC
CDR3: CATSRARRQGSYEQYF

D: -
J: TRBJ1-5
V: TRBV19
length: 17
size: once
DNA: TGTGCCAGTAGTATAGGAGGGTCCCTTTCGTTAAATCAGCCCCAGCATTTT
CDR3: CASSIGGSLSLNQPQHF

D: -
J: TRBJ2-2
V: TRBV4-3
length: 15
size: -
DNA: TGCGCCAGCAGCCAAAGAGAAGGGGACACCGGGGAGCTGTTTTTT
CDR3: CASSQREGDTGELFF

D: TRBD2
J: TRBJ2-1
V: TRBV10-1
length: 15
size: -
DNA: TGCGCCAGCAGTGAATTCCAGCGGGGTTACAATGAGCAGTTCTTC
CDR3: CASSEFQRGYNEQFF

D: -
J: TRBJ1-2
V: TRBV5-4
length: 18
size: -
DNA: TGTGCCAGCAGCTTGGTGAAAGGGCGTCAAGGGGTCCTCGTTGGCTACACCTTC
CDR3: CASSLVKGRQGVLVGYTF

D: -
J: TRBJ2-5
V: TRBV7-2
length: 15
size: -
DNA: TGTGCCAGCAGCTTAGCGGAGGTCGGACAAGAGACCCAGTACTTC
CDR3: CASSLAEVGQETQYF

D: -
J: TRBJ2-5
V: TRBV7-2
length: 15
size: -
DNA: TGTGCCAGCAGCCTCGATGTATTGCGGAAAGAGACCCAGTACTTC
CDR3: CASSLDVLRKETQYF

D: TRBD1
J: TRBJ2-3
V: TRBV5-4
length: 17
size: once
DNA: TGTGCCAGCAGCCCAGGGACAGGGGGCTCGTTGGCAGATACGCAGTATTTT
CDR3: CASSPGTGGSLADTQYF

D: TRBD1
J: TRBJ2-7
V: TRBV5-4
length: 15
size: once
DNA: TGTGCCAGCAGCTTGGCGACAGGGCCTGGCTACGAGCAGTACTTC
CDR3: CASSLATGPGYEQYF